Presented here are 11 T cell receptor beta chains from one specimen sequenced in a study of T cells in Graves' hyperthyroidism and ophthalmopathy. The investigators amplified TCR beta CDR3 regions from RNA transcripts. With the HTBI primer set, the TCR CDR3 went through a first round of RT-PCR. TCRdb reprocessed the multiplex PCR reads via MiXCR and lists one record per CDR3 protein. The sample comprises hundreds of thousands of distinct CDR3 sequences, under 15% of which are singletons, and approximately 13% rests with the top ten. The sequenced material came from blood. Receptors were obtained from a young man with Graves' ophthalmopathy.

This clonotype was recorded at least ten times. The chain couples TRBV10-3 to TRBJ1-2, with D possibly matching TRBD1 (6 bases). V was cut by 10 bases and J by 0 bases, with 12 bases left in between. The CDR3 has 13 amino acids. Germline V lookup: CDR1 ENHRY, CDR2 SYGVKD. The CDR3 sequence: CASRQVANYGYTF. CDR3 DNA sequence: TGTGCCAGTAGACAGGTAGCTAACTATGGCTACACCTTC.

This clonotype was counted a few times. The chain is built from TRBV5-4 and TRBJ2-1; the D gene is possibly TRBD1 (7 bases). Trimming left V 3 bases short and J 8 bases short, with 15 bases between. The CDR3 has 14 amino acids. Germline V gene lookup returns CDR1 SGHNT and CDR2 YYREEE (reference sequence). The chain's CDR3 is CASSSRGAVDEQFF. CDR3 nucleotides: TGTGCCAGCAGCTCCAGGGGGGCAGTCGATGAGCAGTTCTTC. Full variable domain (missing parts from reference TRBV5-4 and TRBJ2-1): ETGVTQSPTHLIKTRGQQVTLRCSSQSGHNTVSWYQQALGQGPQFIFQYYREEENGRGNFPPRFSGLQFPNYSSELNVNALELDDSALYLCASSSRGAVDEQFFGPGTRLTVL.

This clonotype was seen only a few times. The rearrangement joins TRBV2 to TRBJ1-1; D gene ambiguous. This CDR3 has 13 residues. Trimming pared 7 bases from V and 3 bases from J, leaving 12 bases between. Germline V CDR1 and CDR2: SNHLY, FYNNEI. DNA of the CDR3: TGTGCCAGCAAGGGTGCCCCGGACACTGAAGCTTTCTTT. It codes for CASKGAPDTEAFF.

The chain employs TRBV5-4 and TRBJ2-5; D is perhaps TRBD2 (6 bases). The CDR3 length is 16 residues. Trimming took off 0 bases at V and 5 bases at J, with 17 bases between the two ends. Per germline, CDR1 SGHNT and CDR2 YYREEE (reference sequence). This CDR3 is CASSLGAYQGGETQYF. The CDR3 nucleotides read TGTGCCAGCAGCTTGGGGGCCTATCAAGGAGGGGAGACCCAGTACTTC.

This clonotype was detected ten times or more. This chain connects TRBV7-3 to TRBJ2-1, with D tentatively TRBD1 (5 bases). Trimming removed 1 base from V and 1 base from J, with 14 bases in between. Germline values: CDR1 SGHTA, CDR2 FQGTGA. The CDR3 runs to 17 residues. The CDR3: CASSLIGVPISYNEQFF. Here the CDR3 DNA reads TGTGCCAGCAGCTTAATAGGGGTTCCGATATCCTACAATGAGCAGTTCTTC.

This clonotype occurred many times. The chain couples TRBV12-3 or TRBV12-4 to TRBJ2-1; TRBD2 aligns across 14 bases. V dropped 2 bases and J dropped 7; count of bases not matched to a gene: 4. The CDR3 consists of 16 residues. CDR3 amino acids: CASSLRTSGGMNEQFF. Written as DNA, the CDR3 is TGTGCCAGCAGTTTAAGGACTAGCGGGGGGATGAATGAGCAGTTCTTC.

The V call is TRBV27, the J call TRBJ1-2; D is perhaps TRBD1 (6 bases). Germline loops: CDR1 MNHEY, CDR2 SMNVEV (reference sequence). V lost 6 bases to trimming and J lost 5 bases, with 19 bases between them. The CDR3 is 15 amino acids. The CDR3 DNA is TGTGCCAGCAGAAACAACAGGGAATTTGGGTATGGCTACACCTTC. It codes for CASRNNREFGYGYTF.

The chain links TRBV20-1 to TRBJ2-7; D is uncertain. The CDR3 runs to 13 residues. CDR1 is DFQATT, CDR2 SNEGSKA, per germline (reference sequence). V was trimmed by 2 bases and J by 0 bases, leaving 8 bases between them. CDR3 loop: CSARTDSSYEQYF. The CDR3, as DNA: TGCAGTGCTAGAACGGATAGCTCCTACGAGCAGTACTTC.

The V call is TRBV20-1, the J call TRBJ2-2, with D hard to call. The germline CDR1 and CDR2 sequences are DFQATT and SNEGSKA (reference sequence). Trimming stripped 3 bases from V and 3 bases from J, with 11 bases between. The CDR3 spans 14 residues. The DNA of the CDR3 is TGCAGTGCTAGGGTGGCGAGCGACACCGGGGAGCTGTTTTTT. Its translation is CSARVASDTGELFF.

This clonotype has a count of ten or more. The V and J genes are TRBV3-1 and TRBJ2-7; TRBD2 agrees at 7 bases. V trimming: 4 bases; J trimming: 2 bases; junction bases outside the gene matches: 5. CDR3 length: 14 residues. Germline CDR1 reads LGHDT; CDR2 reads YNNKEL (reference sequence). CDR3 protein: CASSLGLGAYEQYF. In DNA form, the CDR3 reads TGTGCCAGCAGCCTCGGACTAGGTGCCTACGAGCAGTACTTC.

In its sample, this clonotype was seen many times. J is TRBJ2-2 and V is TRBV5-1; no reliable D call. This CDR3 is 15 amino acids long. The V end was cut by 1 base, the J end by 0 bases, with 7 bases between. Germline CDR1 and CDR2: SGHRS and YFSETQ. The CDR3, as DNA: TGCGCCAGCAGCTTGCGGGCCGCGAACACCGGGGAGCTGTTTTTT. Residues: CASSLRAANTGELFF.